The 13 T cell receptor beta chains below all came from one sample that was sequenced in a study of cytomegalovirus exposure and HLA in healthy donors. This PCR relied on a set of 60 Vbeta primers and 13 Jbeta primers. Assay used: immunoSEQ multiplex PCR; TCRdb lists only in-frame clones, some missing. The table records 150,000 to 200,000 clones, around two thirds of them present only once. Specimen: PBMCs. All receptors come from a man aged 30-40 years in good health and CMV-seropositive.

This clone was recorded only once. This chain joins TRBV6-6 and TRBJ2-2, with TRBD2 matching 9 bases. V shed 6 bases, J shed 4 bases, and the junction held 9 bases outside the gene matches. From germline, CDR1 is MNHNY and CDR2 SVGAGI (reference sequence). The CDR3 spans 16 residues. CDR3 in amino acids: CASRTPGLALTGELFF. CDR3 nucleotides: TGTGCCAGCAGAACTCCGGGACTAGCCCTCACCGGGGAGCTGTTTTTT.

The V and J genes are TRBV18 and TRBJ1-1, with D possibly TRBD1 on 6 matching bases. Germline V gene sequence: CDR1 KGHSH, CDR2 LQKENI. This CDR3 region has 14 residues. The V and J ends lost 4 bases and 5 bases respectively, with 14 bases between them. The CDR3 here is CASSQTQGKTEAFF. CDR3 coding DNA: TGTGCCAGCTCACAAACACAGGGAAAAACTGAAGCTTTCTTT.

The chain couples TRBV2 to TRBJ2-5; D unclear. The CDR3 is 13 amino acids. V dropped 6 bases and J dropped 2 bases, with 10 bases sitting between them. Germline CDR1 reads SNHLY; CDR2 reads FYNNEI. DNA of the CDR3: TGTGCCAGCAGGTTACACCTTCAAGAGACCCAGTACTTC. Translation gives CASRLHLQETQYF.

This rearrangement joins TRBV28 to TRBJ2-7; D might be TRBD2 (6 bases). The V end was cut by 3 bases, the J end by 1 base, with 10 bases between. The CDR3 runs 14 residues. Per germline, CDR1 MDHEN and CDR2 SYDVKM. CDR3 residues: CASSLRGNSYEQYF. CDR3 nucleotides: TGTGCCAGCAGTTTGCGGGGTAATTCCTACGAGCAGTACTTC.

Notes on this clone: The sample carries other DNA sequences with the same CDR3. The V call is TRBV6-5, the J call TRBJ1-5; D gene uncertain. V was pared by 8 bases and J by 0 bases, with 5 bases between. This CDR3 has 12 amino acids. Germline CDR1 is MNHEY and CDR2 is SVGAGI. CDR3 DNA: TGTGCCAGCCGGGGTAGCAATCAGCCCCAGCATTTT. This gives the protein CASRGSNQPQHF.

V is TRBV10-3 and J is TRBJ2-6; 7 bases fit TRBD2. This CDR3 region has 17 residues. V shed 3 bases, J shed 1 base, and the junction held 6 bases outside the gene matches. Per germline, CDR1 ENHRY and CDR2 SYGVKD. The DNA for the CDR3 is TGTGCCATCAGTGATGTGGGAGGGCCTTCTGGGGCCAACGTCCTGACTTTC. It encodes CAISDVGGPSGANVLTF.

This rearrangement joins TRBV7-2 to TRBJ2-3; D remains unclear. CDR1 and CDR2 from the germline V gene are SGHTA and FQGNSA. V was trimmed by 4 bases and J by 0 bases, leaving 8 bases between them. The CDR3 sequence is 14 residues long. CDR3 amino acids: CASSSPLSTDTQYF. The CDR3 DNA is TGTGCCAGCAGCTCGCCCCTAAGCACAGATACGCAGTATTTT.

The chain is built from TRBV10-2 and TRBJ1-1; D is undetermined. V was pared by 4 bases and J by 1 base, with 7 bases between. CDR3 size: 13 residues. From germline, CDR1 is WSHSY and CDR2 SAAADI. In DNA, the CDR3 is TGCGCCAGCAGTGGGGCAGGGAACACTGAAGCTTTCTTT. As protein: CASSGAGNTEAFF.

The chain couples TRBV4-2 to TRBJ1-2; the D is unclear. Germline V gene data show CDR1 as LGHNA and CDR2 as YNFKEQ. Trimming pared 4 bases from V and 4 bases from J, leaving 16 bases between. The CDR3 length is 15 residues. The CDR3 loop reads CASSRLNGPSYGYTF. The CDR3 nucleotides read TGTGCCAGCAGCCGACTAAACGGACCGAGCTATGGCTACACCTTC.

The CDR3 loop reads CASSAMAADSYEQYF. CDR3 in DNA: TGTGCCAGCAGCGCGATGGCCGCGGATTCCTACGAGCAGTACTTC. J is TRBJ2-7 and V is TRBV9; D not certain. This CDR3 spans 15 amino acids. V gave up 3 bases and J gave up 1 base, with 14 bases separating them. Germline V gene data show CDR1 as SGDLS and CDR2 as YYNGEE.

V usage is TRBV5-1 and J usage is TRBJ1-1; perhaps TRBD1 as D (6 bases). Trimming took off 2 bases at V and 3 bases at J, with 11 bases between the two ends. The CDR3 covers 14 residues. Germline V gene data show CDR1 as SGHRS and CDR2 as YFSETQ. CDR3: CASSFRQVDTEAFF. CDR3 DNA sequence: TGCGCCAGCAGCTTTAGACAGGTCGACACTGAAGCTTTCTTT.

A few counts support this clone. The chain combines TRBV2 with TRBJ2-1; 11 bases line up with TRBD2. CDR1 is SNHLY, CDR2 FYNNEI, per germline. The junction had 8 bases not matched to a gene; V was cut back by 4 bases and J by 9 bases. The CDR3 loop spans 15 amino acids. CDR3 nucleotide sequence: TGTGCCAGCAGTGTAAAGACTAGCGGGACTCGTGAGCAGTTCTTC. It specifies CASSVKTSGTREQFF.

The gene calls are TRBV7-3 and TRBJ2-1; D gene unclear. Germline CDR1 reads SGHTA; CDR2 reads FQGTGA. V lost 4 bases, J lost 8 bases, and 12 bases lay in between. The CDR3 extends over 13 amino acids. The CDR3 sequence is CASSSDMFDEQFF. The CDR3 region has the DNA TGTGCCAGCAGCTCCGACATGTTCGATGAGCAGTTCTTC.